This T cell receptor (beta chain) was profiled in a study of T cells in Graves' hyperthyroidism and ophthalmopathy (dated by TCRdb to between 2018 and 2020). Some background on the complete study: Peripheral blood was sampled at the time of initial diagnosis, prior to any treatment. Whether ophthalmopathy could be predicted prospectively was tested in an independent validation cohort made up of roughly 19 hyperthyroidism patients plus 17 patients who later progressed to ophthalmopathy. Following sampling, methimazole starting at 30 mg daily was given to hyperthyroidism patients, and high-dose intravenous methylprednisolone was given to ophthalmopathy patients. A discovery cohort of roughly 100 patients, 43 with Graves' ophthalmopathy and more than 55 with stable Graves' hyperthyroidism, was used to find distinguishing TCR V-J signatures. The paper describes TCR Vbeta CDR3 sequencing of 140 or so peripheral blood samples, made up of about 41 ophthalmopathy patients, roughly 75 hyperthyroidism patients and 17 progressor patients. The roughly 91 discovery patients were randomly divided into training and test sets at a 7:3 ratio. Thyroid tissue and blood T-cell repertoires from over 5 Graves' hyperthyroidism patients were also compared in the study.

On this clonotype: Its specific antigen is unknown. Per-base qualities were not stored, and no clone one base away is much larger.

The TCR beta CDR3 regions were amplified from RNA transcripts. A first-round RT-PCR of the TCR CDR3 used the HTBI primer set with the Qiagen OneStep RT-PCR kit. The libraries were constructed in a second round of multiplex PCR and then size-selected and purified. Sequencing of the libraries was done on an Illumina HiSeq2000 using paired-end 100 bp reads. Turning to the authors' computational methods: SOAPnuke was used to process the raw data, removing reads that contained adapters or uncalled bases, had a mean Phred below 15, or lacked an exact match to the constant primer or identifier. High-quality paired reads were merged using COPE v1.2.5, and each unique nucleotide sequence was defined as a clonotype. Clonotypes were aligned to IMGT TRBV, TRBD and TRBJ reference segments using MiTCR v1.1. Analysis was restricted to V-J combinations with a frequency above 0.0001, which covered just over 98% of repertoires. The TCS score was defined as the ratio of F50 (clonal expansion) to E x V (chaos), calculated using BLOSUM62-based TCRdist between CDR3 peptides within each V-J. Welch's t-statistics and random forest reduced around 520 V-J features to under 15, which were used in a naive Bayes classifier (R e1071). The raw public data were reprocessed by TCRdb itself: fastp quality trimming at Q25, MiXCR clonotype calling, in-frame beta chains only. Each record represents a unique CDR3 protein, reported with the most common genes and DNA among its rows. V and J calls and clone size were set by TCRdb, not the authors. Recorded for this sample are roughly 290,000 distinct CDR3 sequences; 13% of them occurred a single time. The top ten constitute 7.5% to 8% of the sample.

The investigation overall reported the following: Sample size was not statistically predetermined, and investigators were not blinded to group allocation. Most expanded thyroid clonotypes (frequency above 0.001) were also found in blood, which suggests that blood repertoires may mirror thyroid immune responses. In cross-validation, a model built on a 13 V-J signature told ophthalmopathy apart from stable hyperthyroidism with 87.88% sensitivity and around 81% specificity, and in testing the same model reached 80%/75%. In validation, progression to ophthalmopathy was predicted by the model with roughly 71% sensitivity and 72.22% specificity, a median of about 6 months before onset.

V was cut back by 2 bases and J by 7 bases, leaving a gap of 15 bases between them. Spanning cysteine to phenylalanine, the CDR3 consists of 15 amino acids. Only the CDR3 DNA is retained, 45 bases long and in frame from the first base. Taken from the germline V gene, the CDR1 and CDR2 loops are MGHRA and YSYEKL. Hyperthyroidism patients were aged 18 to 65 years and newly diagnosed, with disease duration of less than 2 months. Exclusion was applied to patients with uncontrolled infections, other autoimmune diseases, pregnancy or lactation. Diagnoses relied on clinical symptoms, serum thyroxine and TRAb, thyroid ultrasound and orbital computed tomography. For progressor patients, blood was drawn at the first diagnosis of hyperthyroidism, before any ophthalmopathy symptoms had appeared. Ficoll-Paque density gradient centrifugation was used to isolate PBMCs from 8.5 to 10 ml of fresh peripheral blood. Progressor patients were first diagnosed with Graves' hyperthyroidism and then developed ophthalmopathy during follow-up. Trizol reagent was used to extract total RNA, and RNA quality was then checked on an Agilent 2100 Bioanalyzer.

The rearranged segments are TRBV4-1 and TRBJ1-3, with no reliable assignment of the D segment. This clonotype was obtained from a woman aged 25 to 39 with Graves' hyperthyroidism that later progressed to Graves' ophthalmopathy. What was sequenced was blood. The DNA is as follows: TGCGCCAGCAGCCAACAAGCATTTTCCAGTAACACCATATATTTT. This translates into CASSQQAFSSNTIYF.